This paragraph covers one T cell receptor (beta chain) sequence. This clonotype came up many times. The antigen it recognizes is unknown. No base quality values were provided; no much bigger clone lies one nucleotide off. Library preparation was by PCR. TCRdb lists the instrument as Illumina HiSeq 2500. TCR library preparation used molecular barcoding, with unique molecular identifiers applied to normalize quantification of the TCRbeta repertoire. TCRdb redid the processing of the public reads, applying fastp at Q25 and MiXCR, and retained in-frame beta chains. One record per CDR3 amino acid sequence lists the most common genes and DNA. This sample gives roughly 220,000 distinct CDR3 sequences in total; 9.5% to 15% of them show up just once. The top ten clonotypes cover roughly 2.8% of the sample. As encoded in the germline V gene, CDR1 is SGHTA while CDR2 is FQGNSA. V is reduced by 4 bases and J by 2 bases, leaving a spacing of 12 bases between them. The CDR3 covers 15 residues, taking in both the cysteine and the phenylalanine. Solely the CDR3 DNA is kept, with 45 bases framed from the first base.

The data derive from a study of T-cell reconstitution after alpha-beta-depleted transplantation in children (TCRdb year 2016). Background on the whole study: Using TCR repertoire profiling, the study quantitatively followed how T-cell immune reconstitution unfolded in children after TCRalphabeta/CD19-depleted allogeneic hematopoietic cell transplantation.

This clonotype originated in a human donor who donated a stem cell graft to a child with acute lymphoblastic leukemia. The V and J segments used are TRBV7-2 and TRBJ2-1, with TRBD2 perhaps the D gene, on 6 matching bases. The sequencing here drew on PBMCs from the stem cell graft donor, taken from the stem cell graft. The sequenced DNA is TGTGCCAGCAGCTCCGGGACTCGCACCTACAATGAGCAGTTCTTC. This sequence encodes CASSSGTRTYNEQFF.